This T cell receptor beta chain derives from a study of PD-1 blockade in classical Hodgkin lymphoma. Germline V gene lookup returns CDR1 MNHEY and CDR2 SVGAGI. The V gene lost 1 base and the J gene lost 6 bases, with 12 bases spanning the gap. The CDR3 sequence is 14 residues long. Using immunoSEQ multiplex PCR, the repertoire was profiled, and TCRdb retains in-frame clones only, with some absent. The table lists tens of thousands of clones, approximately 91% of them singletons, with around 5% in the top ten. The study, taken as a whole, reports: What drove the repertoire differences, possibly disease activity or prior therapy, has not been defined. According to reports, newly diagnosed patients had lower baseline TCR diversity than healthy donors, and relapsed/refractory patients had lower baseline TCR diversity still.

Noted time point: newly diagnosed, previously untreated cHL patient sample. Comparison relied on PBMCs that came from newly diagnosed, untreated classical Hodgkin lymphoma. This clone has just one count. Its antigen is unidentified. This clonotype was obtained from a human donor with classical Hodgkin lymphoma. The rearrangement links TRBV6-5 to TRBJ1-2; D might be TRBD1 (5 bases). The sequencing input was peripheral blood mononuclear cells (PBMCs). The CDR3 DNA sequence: TGTGCCAGCAGTTACTGGGGGACGGTCGATGGCTACACCTTC. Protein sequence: CASSYWGTVDGYTF.